Detailed here is one T cell receptor beta chain. Its specificity is unknown. This record comes from a study of cytomegalovirus exposure and HLA in healthy donors. Whole-study results and caveats: The likely explanation for a cluster of highly shared sequence variants was sequencing artifact. Productive status was seen about 87% or about 30% of the time for most TCR beta V segments in an earlier analysis. Near-uniform donor sequencing depth was presumed by presence/absence analyses.

Unrecorded immune exposures were likely, despite nominal health at sampling. Both 60 Vbeta primers and 13 Jbeta primers went into the PCR. The protocol was immunoSEQ multiplex PCR, while the TCRdb copy is restricted to in-frame clones and leaves out a portion. The data show about 160,000 clones, with about four fifths seen just once and approximately 1.5% held by the top ten. J gave up 0 bases and V 9 bases, and 5 bases lay outside the gene matches. The germline CDR1 and CDR2 sequences are SEHNR and FQNEAQ (reference sequence). The CDR3 consists of 15 residues. The chain uses TRBV7-9 and TRBJ1-3, with TRBD1 matching over 10 bases. The TCR comes from a girl under 18 in good health and CMV-seropositive. Specimen: PBMCs. Written as DNA, the CDR3 is TGTGCCAGTCGGACAGGGGGGACCTCTGGAAACACCATATATTTT. Encoded protein: CASRTGGTSGNTIYF.